This T cell receptor beta chain comes out of a study of shared clonotypes between healthy human individuals. The ends were cut back, 2 bases at V and 3 bases at J, with 13 bases in the middle. The V gene's germline CDR1 is SGHDN and CDR2 FVKESK. This CDR3 spans 15 amino acids. The data were produced by immunoSEQ multiplex PCR, yet TCRdb's version contains in-frame clones alone and is incomplete. The sample contains about 2 million clones, 95% of which appear only once. This clone was picked up one time. The origin of this receptor is a man younger than 35 in good health. The chain links TRBV14 to TRBJ1-2; D perhaps matches TRBD1 (6 bases). Input material: naive CD4+ T cells sorted from blood. Subset of the sample: CD45RA+ positively selected. CDR3 DNA: TGTGCCAGCAGCCAATTAGCAGGGGCGGACTATGGCTACACCTTC. Its protein is CASSQLAGADYGYTF.